This TCR beta chain comes out of a study of regulatory T cells in long-lasting Graves disease. General study points: Persistent patients had more shared public clonotypes (around 2,500) than new patients (roughly 900).

The V gene's germline CDR1 is SEHNR and CDR2 FQNEAQ (reference sequence). J gave up 3 bases and V 5 bases, and 7 bases lay outside the gene matches. This CDR3 spans 14 amino acids. CDR3 regions were amplified by Arm-PCR using iRepertoire HTBI primers to build TCR beta libraries. TCRdb itself ran the multiplex PCR reads through MiXCR, one entry per CDR3 protein. The sample includes 400,000 to 550,000 distinct CDR3 sequences, 15% to 20% of them seen just once. The sample holds a few counts of this clonotype. Its antigen is currently unknown. Time point indicated: newly diagnosed GD, antithyroid drugs for less than 3 months. PBMC-derived RNA was used for the TCR library. These data were likewise used in another study, on T cells in Graves' hyperthyroidism and ophthalmopathy. That source adds: Exclusion followed for patients with uncontrolled infection, other autoimmune disease, pregnancy or lactation. Peripheral blood also featured most of the thyroid clonotypes expanded above 0.001.

Sequences were derived from peripheral blood mononuclear cells (PBMCs), sampled at new diagnosis, from a patient treated with antithyroid drugs. The V call is TRBV7-9, the J call TRBJ2-7; 7 bases are shared with TRBD2. The sequence was obtained from a woman under 40 with Graves disease. The CDR3 DNA sequence: TGTGCCAGCAGCACCGGGGGGATAGGCTACGAGCAGTACTTC. Its protein is CASSTGGIGYEQYF.